The rows below give T cell receptor beta chains drawn from one sample of a study of T cells in Graves' hyperthyroidism and ophthalmopathy. TCRdb reanalysed the multiplex PCR reads using MiXCR and keeps one entry per CDR3 protein. This table has 40,000 to 60,000 distinct CDR3 sequences, approximately 58% appearing once. What was sequenced was peripheral blood or thyroid tissue (not recorded which). Receptors originate from a young man with Graves' hyperthyroidism. CDR3s include the opening cysteine and the closing phenylalanine or tryptophan. Each record gives: J gene, clone size, V gene, D gene, CDR3 length, CDR3 protein, CDR3 DNA. D genes are given only for firm matches. Clone size is not always given. Where it is, it says once, few, many or a class for expanded clones.

>TRBJ2-5|NA|TRBV15|NA|10
CATSRVGEYF
TGTGCCACCAGCAGGGTCGGGGAGTACTTC
>TRBJ2-5|NA|TRBV7-3|NA|12
CASSTRLETLYF
TGTGCCAGTAGTACGCGGTTGGAGACCCTGTACTTC
>TRBJ2-7|NA|TRBV15|NA|13
CATSDGVGYEQYF
TGTGCCACCAGTGACGGAGTGGGGTACGAGCAGTACTTC
>TRBJ1-2|NA|TRBV7-9|NA|10
CASSLDGYTF
TGTGCCAGCAGCTTAGATGGCTACACCTTC
>TRBJ1-1|medium-sized|TRBV11-2|TRBD1|15
CASSGTELMNTEAFF
TGTGCCAGCAGTGGGACAGAACTCATGAACACTGAAGCTTTCTTT
>TRBJ2-5|NA|TRBV7-9|NA|13
CASSHQQKETQYF
TGTGCCAGCAGCCACCAACAGAAAGAGACCCAGTACTTC
>TRBJ2-3|few|TRBV19|TRBD2|15
CASSLLATSTDTQYF
TGTGCCAGTAGTTTACTAGCGACTAGCACAGATACGCAGTATTTT
>TRBJ1-2|NA|TRBV10-3|TRBD1|13
CATLLGTGGGYTF
TGTGCCACCTTGCTCGGGACAGGGGGAGGCTACACCTTC
>TRBJ2-7|NA|TRBV29-1|TRBD2|17
CSVRPGTSGGRGYEQYF
TGCAGCGTGAGGCCCGGGACTAGCGGAGGAAGAGGCTACGAGCAGTACTTC
>TRBJ2-7|NA|TRBV6-1|TRBD1|14
CASKGQGVSYEQYF
TGTGCCAGCAAGGGACAGGGGGTATCCTACGAGCAGTACTTC
>TRBJ2-7|once|TRBV9|NA|13
CASSQDYTGQQYF
TGTGCCAGCAGCCAGGACTACACGGGACAGCAGTACTTC
>TRBJ1-1|NA|TRBV7-8|NA|13
CASSPNPRTETFF
TGTGCCAGCAGCCCGAACCCGCGCACTGAAACTTTCTTT
>TRBJ2-5|many|TRBV3-1|NA|12
CASSQGPETQYF
TGTGCCAGCAGCCAAGGTCCTGAGACCCAGTACTTC
>TRBJ2-2|many|TRBV6-2/TRBV6-3|NA|13
CASGDREAGELFF
TGTGCCAGCGGAGACAGGGAGGCCGGGGAGCTGTTTTTT
>TRBJ1-2|many|TRBV5-1|NA|14
CASSTGGADYGYTF
TGCGCCAGCAGCACTGGGGGCGCGGACTATGGCTACACCTTC
>TRBJ2-7|NA|TRBV5-1|NA|13
CASSTGHPYEQYF
TGCGCCAGCAGCACGGGACACCCCTACGAGCAGTACTTC
>TRBJ1-6|NA|TRBV7-9|NA|16
CASSQEGGVGNSPLHF
TGCGCCAGCAGCCAAGAAGGGGGAGTTGGGAATTCACCCCTCCACTTT
>TRBJ2-2|once|TRBV15|NA|13
CATSGRNTGEFFF
TGTGCCACCAGCGGTAGGAACACCGGGGAGTTTTTTTTT
>TRBJ2-7|many|TRBV20-1|NA|12
CSARSASYEQYF
TGCAGTGCTAGATCCGCTTCCTACGAGCAGTACTTC
>TRBJ1-6|NA|TRBV7-2|NA|16
CASSPIVGGFNSPLHF
TGTGCCAGCAGCCCCATAGTAGGGGGATTTAATTCGCCCCTCCACTTT
>TRBJ2-5|many|TRBV28|NA|12
CASRTREETQYF
TGTGCCAGCAGAACTAGAGAAGAGACCCAGTACTTC
>TRBJ2-7|once|TRBV25-1|NA|13
CASSEGDGRTELF
TGTGCCAGCAGTGAGGGGGACGGCCGCACAGAGCTCTTC